This is a list of T cell receptor beta chains from one sample in a study of shared clonotypes between healthy human individuals. Profiled with immunoSEQ multiplex PCR; TCRdb holds only in-frame clones, not every one. The table shows more than 450,000 clones, with 79% occurring only once. The sample consisted of PBMCs. The receptors stem from a woman aged 40 to 50 in good health. Some clones in this sample may be carry-over from other donors' samples. CDR3s include the opening cysteine and the closing phenylalanine or tryptophan. The order of the fields is J gene, V gene, D gene, clone size, CDR3 DNA, CDR3 protein. D genes are given only for firm matches. Size tells how often a clone was seen (once, few, many) or the class of an expanded clone, and some rows leave it out.

j_call: TRBJ2-7
v_call: TRBV5-1
d_call: TRBD1
clone_size: .
cdr3_nt: TGCGCCAGCAGCCCCCAGGGGGTTTCCTACGAGCAGTACTTC
cdr3_aa: CASSPQGVSYEQYF

j_call: TRBJ2-3
v_call: TRBV28
d_call: TRBD1
clone_size: .
cdr3_nt: TGTGCCAGCAGTCCCCCCCGGGACAGGGAAAAAGATACGCAGTATTTT
cdr3_aa: CASSPPRDREKDTQYF

j_call: TRBJ2-7
v_call: TRBV6-5
d_call: .
clone_size: once
cdr3_nt: TGTGCCAGCAGTCGACAGGCCGACTCCTACGAGCAGTACTTC
cdr3_aa: CASSRQADSYEQYF

j_call: TRBJ2-7
v_call: TRBV29-1
d_call: .
clone_size: .
cdr3_nt: TGCAGCGTTAAGGGACCCCGAAAGTACGCCTCAAACTACGAGCAGTACTTC
cdr3_aa: CSVKGPRKYASNYEQYF

j_call: TRBJ2-3
v_call: TRBV19
d_call: .
clone_size: .
cdr3_nt: TGTGCCAGTAGTAAGGGGTTCACAGATACGCAGTATTTT
cdr3_aa: CASSKGFTDTQYF

j_call: TRBJ2-3
v_call: TRBV19
d_call: TRBD1
clone_size: .
cdr3_nt: TGTGCCAGTGAAGGGGGCGACACAGATACGCAGTATTTT
cdr3_aa: CASEGGDTDTQYF

j_call: TRBJ1-3
v_call: TRBV29-1
d_call: TRBD1
clone_size: .
cdr3_nt: TGCAGCGTACAACAGGGGGCAGGTGGAAACACCATATATTTT
cdr3_aa: CSVQQGAGGNTIYF

j_call: TRBJ2-7
v_call: TRBV29-1
d_call: TRBD1
clone_size: .
cdr3_nt: TGCAGCGTTGAAGGGCCCGGGACAGGGGACGGCAACTACGAGCAGTACTTC
cdr3_aa: CSVEGPGTGDGNYEQYF

j_call: TRBJ1-2
v_call: TRBV18
d_call: .
clone_size: .
cdr3_nt: TGTGCCAGCTCACCAAGGCGGGGCGCCGCCTATGGCTACACCTTC
cdr3_aa: CASSPRRGAAYGYTF

j_call: TRBJ1-1
v_call: TRBV9
d_call: .
clone_size: few
cdr3_nt: TGTGCCAGCAGCGTGGACATATCCAGCCCGAACACTGAAGCTTTCTTT
cdr3_aa: CASSVDISSPNTEAFF

j_call: TRBJ2-2
v_call: TRBV11-2
d_call: .
clone_size: .
cdr3_nt: TGTGCCAGCCACAAGGGCCCCTACACCGGGGAGCTGTTTTTT
cdr3_aa: CASHKGPYTGELFF

j_call: TRBJ1-1
v_call: TRBV7-8
d_call: .
clone_size: .
cdr3_nt: TGTGCCAGCAGCTTACCCGGGTCGGACACTGAAGCTTTCTTT
cdr3_aa: CASSLPGSDTEAFF

j_call: TRBJ1-1
v_call: TRBV7-9
d_call: .
clone_size: few
cdr3_nt: TGTGCCAGCAGCTTAGTGGGGCAGGGGACCGAAGCTTTCTTT
cdr3_aa: CASSLVGQGTEAFF

j_call: TRBJ2-1
v_call: TRBV25-1
d_call: .
clone_size: .
cdr3_nt: TGTGCCAGCAGTGAGGCGTTGGCCTACAATGAGCAGTTCTTC
cdr3_aa: CASSEALAYNEQFF

j_call: TRBJ1-5
v_call: TRBV2
d_call: .
clone_size: .
cdr3_nt: TGTGCCAGCAGACCGGGTCGCGTTCAGGGGCCGAATCAGCCCCAGCATTTT
cdr3_aa: CASRPGRVQGPNQPQHF

j_call: TRBJ2-3
v_call: TRBV29-1
d_call: .
clone_size: .
cdr3_nt: TGCAGCGTTGGACTAGTCATGGGCCCAGATACGCAGTATTTT
cdr3_aa: CSVGLVMGPDTQYF

j_call: TRBJ1-2
v_call: TRBV2
d_call: .
clone_size: .
cdr3_nt: TGTGCCAGCAGTGCCCGAGACAGCACTAACTATGGCTACACCTTC
cdr3_aa: CASSARDSTNYGYTF

j_call: TRBJ2-7
v_call: TRBV6-1
d_call: .
clone_size: .
cdr3_nt: TGTGCCAGCTGGGCTGACAGTAGTGGCTACGAGCAGTACTTC
cdr3_aa: CASWADSSGYEQYF

j_call: TRBJ1-6
v_call: TRBV6-6
d_call: TRBD1
clone_size: .
cdr3_nt: TGTGCCAGCACCACCGGGACAGACTATAATTCACCCCTCCACTTT
cdr3_aa: CASTTGTDYNSPLHF

j_call: TRBJ2-3
v_call: TRBV11-2
d_call: .
clone_size: few
cdr3_nt: TGTGCCAGCAGCCTACGGGGCGCACCGAGCACAGATACGCAGTATTTT
cdr3_aa: CASSLRGAPSTDTQYF

j_call: TRBJ1-4
v_call: TRBV5-6
d_call: .
clone_size: .
cdr3_nt: TGTGCCAGCAGCCCCCGAGGGGGGGGTGCCGAAAAACTGTTTTTT
cdr3_aa: CASSPRGGGAEKLFF

j_call: TRBJ2-3
v_call: TRBV5-1
d_call: TRBD1
clone_size: .
cdr3_nt: TGCGCCAGCAGCCCGGGACAGGGGAGGGGTACGCAGTATTTT
cdr3_aa: CASSPGQGRGTQYF

j_call: TRBJ2-2
v_call: TRBV2
d_call: TRBD2
clone_size: .
cdr3_nt: TGTGCCAGCAGTGACTGGGAGCGGGAGAACACCGGGGAGCTGTTTTTT
cdr3_aa: CASSDWERENTGELFF

j_call: TRBJ2-1
v_call: TRBV7-2
d_call: TRBD2
clone_size: .
cdr3_nt: TGTGCCAGCAGCTTAGACGGCAGGACTAGCGGGAGAGACAATGAGCAGTTCTTC
cdr3_aa: CASSLDGRTSGRDNEQFF

j_call: TRBJ2-7
v_call: TRBV27
d_call: .
clone_size: .
cdr3_nt: TGTGCCAGCAGTTTAAAAAGGTCTGGTTACGAGCAGTACTTC
cdr3_aa: CASSLKRSGYEQYF

j_call: TRBJ2-3
v_call: TRBV4-2
d_call: .
clone_size: .
cdr3_nt: TGTGCCAGCAGCCAAGAAGTCGCCCGCGCTGGCACAGATACGCAGTATTTT
cdr3_aa: CASSQEVARAGTDTQYF

j_call: TRBJ2-7
v_call: TRBV28
d_call: .
clone_size: .
cdr3_nt: TGTGCCAGCAGTCCCGGGGTGTGGGGGCTGACCTACGAGCAGTACTTC
cdr3_aa: CASSPGVWGLTYEQYF

j_call: TRBJ2-3
v_call: TRBV2
d_call: .
clone_size: .
cdr3_nt: TGTGCCAGCAGTGGACTCACAGATACGCAGTATTTT
cdr3_aa: CASSGLTDTQYF

j_call: TRBJ2-7
v_call: TRBV2
d_call: .
clone_size: .
cdr3_nt: TGTGCCAGCAGGGTCTTAGGGTACGAGCAGTACTTC
cdr3_aa: CASRVLGYEQYF

j_call: TRBJ2-2
v_call: TRBV11-2
d_call: TRBD1
clone_size: .
cdr3_nt: TGTGCCAGCAGCGGGACCACAGGGGTGGTCGAGAACACCGGGGAGCTGTTTTTT
cdr3_aa: CASSGTTGVVENTGELFF

j_call: TRBJ1-2
v_call: TRBV6-6
d_call: .
clone_size: .
cdr3_nt: TGTGCCAGCACTCCCCAAGTAAGCGAAGGCTACACCTTC
cdr3_aa: CASTPQVSEGYTF

j_call: TRBJ1-2
v_call: TRBV6-6
d_call: .
clone_size: .
cdr3_nt: TGTGCCAGCAGCCAGACCGGAGGATCTAACTATGGCTACACCTTC
cdr3_aa: CASSQTGGSNYGYTF

j_call: TRBJ2-3
v_call: TRBV7-3
d_call: .
clone_size: .
cdr3_nt: TGTGCCAGCAGCTCAGGCGGGGTCACAGATACGCAGTATTTT
cdr3_aa: CASSSGGVTDTQYF

j_call: TRBJ2-7
v_call: TRBV4-3
d_call: .
clone_size: .
cdr3_nt: TGCGCCAGCAGCCAAGATCTGCGGGGCTCCTACGAGCAGTACTTC
cdr3_aa: CASSQDLRGSYEQYF

j_call: TRBJ2-7
v_call: TRBV19
d_call: .
clone_size: few
cdr3_nt: TGTGCCACCCGACTCTACGAGCAGTACTTC
cdr3_aa: CATRLYEQYF

j_call: TRBJ2-1
v_call: TRBV11-2
d_call: .
clone_size: few
cdr3_nt: TGTGCCAGCAGCTTAGGTCGGACTACTCTTTGGGATGAGCAGTTCTTC
cdr3_aa: CASSLGRTTLWDEQFF

j_call: TRBJ2-7
v_call: TRBV5-1
d_call: TRBD2
clone_size: .
cdr3_nt: TGCGCCAGCAGCTCGGGCGCTAGCGGGATTGGATTTGGAGAGCAGTACTTC
cdr3_aa: CASSSGASGIGFGEQYF

j_call: TRBJ1-2
v_call: TRBV28
d_call: .
clone_size: .
cdr3_nt: TGTGCCAGCAGTAAACAGAGATATGGCTACACCTTC
cdr3_aa: CASSKQRYGYTF

j_call: TRBJ1-2
v_call: TRBV10-3
d_call: .
clone_size: .
cdr3_nt: TGTGCCATCAGTGACTCAGGGGCGCAAGGCTACACCTTC
cdr3_aa: CAISDSGAQGYTF

j_call: TRBJ2-5
v_call: TRBV30
d_call: .
clone_size: .
cdr3_nt: TGTGCCTGGATAGCCAAAGAGTCGATAGGTTTTGGGACCCAGTACTTC
cdr3_aa: CAWIAKESIGFGTQYF

j_call: TRBJ1-1
v_call: TRBV18
d_call: .
clone_size: few
cdr3_nt: TGTGCCAGCTCACCAGGGGGGGAGGCTGAAGCTTTCTTT
cdr3_aa: CASSPGGEAEAFF

j_call: TRBJ2-1
v_call: TRBV5-1
d_call: .
clone_size: .
cdr3_nt: TGCGCCAGCAGCTTGCTCGCTGCTGGGGGGAATGAGCAGTTCTTC
cdr3_aa: CASSLLAAGGNEQFF

j_call: TRBJ2-7
v_call: TRBV28
d_call: .
clone_size: .
cdr3_nt: TGTGCCAGCAGTACCCGAAACGGCTCCTACGAGCAGTACTTC
cdr3_aa: CASSTRNGSYEQYF

j_call: TRBJ2-7
v_call: TRBV18
d_call: .
clone_size: .
cdr3_nt: TGTGCCAGCTCACCACCATCCGGGATTCACTCCTACGAGCAGTACTTC
cdr3_aa: CASSPPSGIHSYEQYF

j_call: TRBJ2-7
v_call: TRBV6-1
d_call: .
clone_size: .
cdr3_nt: TGTGCCAGCAGTGTAAGTAATCCCTACGAGCAGTACTTC
cdr3_aa: CASSVSNPYEQYF

j_call: TRBJ2-1
v_call: TRBV7-7
d_call: TRBD1
clone_size: few
cdr3_nt: TGTGCTAGCAGCTTAGGGACAGGTACCTACAATGAGCAGTTCTTC
cdr3_aa: CASSLGTGTYNEQFF

j_call: TRBJ1-1
v_call: TRBV19
d_call: .
clone_size: once
cdr3_nt: TGTGCCAGTAGTATGGCAGGTCGGGACACTGAAGCTTTCTTT
cdr3_aa: CASSMAGRDTEAFF

j_call: TRBJ1-1
v_call: TRBV21-1
d_call: .
clone_size: .
cdr3_nt: TGTGCCAGCAGATTGAACTTAGCTACACAACGCACTGAAGCTTTCTTT
cdr3_aa: CASRLNLATQRTEAFF

j_call: TRBJ2-3
v_call: TRBV6-5
d_call: TRBD2
clone_size: once
cdr3_nt: TGTGCCAGCAGTTACGGGACTAGCGGTTATACGCAGTATTTT
cdr3_aa: CASSYGTSGYTQYF

j_call: TRBJ2-1
v_call: TRBV7-3
d_call: .
clone_size: .
cdr3_nt: TGTGCCAGCAGCTTAATGAAGACCTCCCCTGAGCAGTTCTTC
cdr3_aa: CASSLMKTSPEQFF

j_call: TRBJ1-2
v_call: TRBV5-1
d_call: .
clone_size: once
cdr3_nt: TGCGCCAGCAGCTTAGACAGCACCTTCTATGGCTACACCTTC
cdr3_aa: CASSLDSTFYGYTF

j_call: TRBJ1-1
v_call: TRBV28
d_call: TRBD1
clone_size: .
cdr3_nt: TGTGCCAGCAGTTTAGGACAGGGGTGGACTGAAGCTTTCTTT
cdr3_aa: CASSLGQGWTEAFF

j_call: TRBJ1-5
v_call: TRBV7-9
d_call: TRBD1
clone_size: .
cdr3_nt: TGTGCCAGCAAGGGACAGGGGCTTAATCAGCCCCAGCATTTT
cdr3_aa: CASKGQGLNQPQHF

j_call: TRBJ2-2
v_call: TRBV5-4
d_call: TRBD2
clone_size: .
cdr3_nt: TGTGCCAGCAGCTTGCTAGCTAGCGGGAACACCGGGGAGCTGTTTTTT
cdr3_aa: CASSLLASGNTGELFF